The 18 T cell receptor beta chains listed next were all sequenced from one sample in a study of T cells in Graves' hyperthyroidism and ophthalmopathy. The source material, RNA transcripts, was used to amplify TCR beta CDR3 regions. HTBI primers were employed in a first-round RT-PCR of the TCR CDR3. TCRdb itself ran the multiplex PCR reads through MiXCR, one entry per CDR3 protein. This table holds some 380,000 distinct CDR3 sequences, about 14% found once. Sequenced input: blood. Every receptor here comes from a young man with Graves' hyperthyroidism that later progressed to Graves' ophthalmopathy.

In its sample, this clonotype was seen a few times. The chain uses TRBV11-3 and TRBJ2-1; 8 nucleotides align to TRBD2. The CDR3 spans 16 residues. After removal of 1 base from V and 4 bases from J, the junction contained 6 bases not matched to a gene. The V gene's germline CDR1 is SGHNT and CDR2 YENEEA. The CDR3: CASSLGLAGSYNEQFF. CDR3 coding DNA: TGTGCCAGCAGCTTAGGGCTAGCGGGTTCTTACAATGAGCAGTTCTTC.

This clonotype was seen a handful of times. The DNA of the CDR3 is TGTGCCATCAGTGGGGCGGGACAGGGGCCCTACGAGCAGTACTTC. Translated: CAISGAGQGPYEQYF. The chain couples TRBV10-3 to TRBJ2-7, with 10 nucleotides matching TRBD1. The CDR3 runs 15 residues. Looked up from germline, CDR1 is ENHRY and CDR2 is SYGVKD. V was pared by 4 bases and J by 2 bases, with 5 bases of the junction left unmatched.

The chain employs TRBV3-1 and TRBJ2-1; TRBD1 agrees at 7 bases. This CDR3 spans 16 amino acids. CDR1 and CDR2 from the germline V gene are LGHDT and YNNKEL (reference sequence). V gave up 1 base and J gave up 4 bases; unmatched junction bases: 7. The DNA of the CDR3 is TGTGCCAGCAGCCAAGGCACCGGGACAGCTTACAATGAGCAGTTCTTC. Its translation: CASSQGTGTAYNEQFF.

The chain recombines TRBV13 with TRBJ1-1, with 12 bases identical to TRBD1. CDR3 size: 18 residues. Germline CDR1 PRHDT, CDR2 FYEKMQ (reference sequence). V dropped 4 bases and J dropped 5; count of bases not matched to a gene: 14. This CDR3 is CASSSSFIMGQGATEAFF. CDR3 DNA sequence: TGTGCCAGCAGCTCTTCATTCATAATGGGACAGGGGGCGACTGAAGCTTTCTTT.

The chain recombines TRBV18 with TRBJ2-1; TRBD2 agrees at 9 bases. Unmatched junction bases numbered 2, after V lost 0 bases and J lost 5 bases. Germline V gives CDR1 KGHSH, CDR2 LQKENI. The CDR3 runs 15 residues. Here the CDR3 reads CASSPPGTSNNEQFF. The CDR3 DNA follows: TGTGCCAGCTCACCACCCGGGACTAGCAACAATGAGCAGTTCTTC.

This CDR3 reads CASSQDFRLKDGTLHF. CDR3 in DNA: TGCGCCAGCAGCCAAGATTTCAGGCTGAAAGACGGGACCCTCCACTTT. The chain is built from TRBV4-1 and TRBJ1-6; D unresolved. This CDR3 spans 16 amino acids. Germline CDR1 reads MGHRA; CDR2 reads YSYEKL. Between the trimmed V and J ends, which lost 0 bases and 14 bases, there was a span of 20 bases.

The sample holds many counts of this clonotype. V gene TRBV20-1 combines with J gene TRBJ2-7, with D unclear. There are 14 residues in the CDR3. The V gene lost 1 base and the J gene lost 0 bases, with 10 bases spanning the gap. CDR1 is DFQATT and CDR2 is SNEGSKA in the germline V gene (reference sequence). The CDR3 spells CSARGQLSSYEQYF. Here the CDR3 DNA reads TGCAGTGCTAGAGGGCAGCTAAGCTCCTACGAGCAGTACTTC.

This clonotype was observed many times. The chain recombines TRBV30 with TRBJ2-7; D is perhaps TRBD2 (6 bases). The CDR3 has 13 residues. Trimming shortened V by 1 base and J by 2 bases, and 9 bases separated the two germline ends. Germline loops: CDR1 GTSNPN, CDR2 SVGIG (reference sequence). The CDR3 DNA follows: TGTGCCTGGAGTGGGGACTCCCCCTACGAGCAGTACTTC. Protein: CAWSGDSPYEQYF.

This clonotype was observed a few times. This chain connects TRBV9 to TRBJ2-7, with TRBD1 matching 9 bases. The junction had 4 bases not matched to a gene; V was cut back by 4 bases and J by 2 bases. CDR3 size: 14 residues. CDR1 is SGDLS and CDR2 is YYNGEE in the germline V gene. The CDR3 DNA reads TGTGCCAGCAGCAGGACAGGGGCGGCCTACGAGCAGTACTTC. It yields the protein CASSRTGAAYEQYF.

The CDR3 reads CSGMWGAGQPQHF. CDR3 nucleotides: TGCAGCGGAATGTGGGGGGCAGGCCAGCCCCAGCATTTT. The chain recombines TRBV29-1 with TRBJ1-5; weak D call: TRBD1 (6 bases). The CDR3 length is 13 residues. CDR1 and CDR2 (germline): SQVTM, ANQGSEA. Trimming pared 7 bases from V and 7 bases from J, leaving 17 bases between.

The chain recombines TRBV4-2 with TRBJ1-4; maybe TRBD1 (6 bases). Germline V gene lookup returns CDR1 LGHNA and CDR2 YNFKEQ. V gave up 0 bases and J gave up 8 bases, with 22 bases separating them. The CDR3 is 18 residues long. The CDR3 sequence is CASSQELGRGYRVEKLFF. Written as DNA, the CDR3 is TGTGCCAGCAGCCAAGAACTGGGTCGCGGCTACAGGGTGGAAAAACTGTTTTTT.

This clonotype was seen ten or more times. This rearrangement joins TRBV2 to TRBJ2-6, with D perhaps matching TRBD1 (6 bases). Germline V CDR1 and CDR2: SNHLY, FYNNEI. Trimming cost V 6 bases and J 1 base, with 13 bases left between them. There are 16 residues in the CDR3. The CDR3: CASSFLRGSGANVLTF. The CDR3 DNA is TGTGCCAGCAGCTTTCTCAGGGGTTCTGGGGCCAACGTCCTGACTTTC.

This clonotype was observed at least ten times. The rearrangement uses TRBV28 and TRBJ1-1; no reliable D call. This CDR3 has 13 amino acids. The germline V gene encodes CDR1 MDHEN and CDR2 SYDVKM. V was shortened by 7 bases and J by 1 base, with 10 bases between the two germline ends. Here the CDR3 reads CASTTNTNTEAFF. As DNA, the CDR3 is TGTGCCAGCACCACTAACACGAACACTGAAGCTTTCTTT.

This sequence joins TRBV24-1 and TRBJ2-7; D ambiguous. The germline V gene has CDR1 KGHDR and CDR2 SFDVKD. The CDR3 sequence is 16 residues long. Trimming removed 5 bases at V and 3 bases at J, with 19 bases between. In DNA form, the CDR3 reads TGTGCCACCAGTGCTACCCCCGGGCCCGACTTCTACGAGCAGTACTTC. Its translation is CATSATPGPDFYEQYF.

The chain recombines TRBV5-1 with TRBJ1-4, with unresolved D. Trimming took off 1 base at V and 5 bases at J, with 9 bases between the two ends. This CDR3 has 14 residues. CDR1 is SGHRS and CDR2 is YFSETQ in the germline V gene. CDR3 protein: CASSLLQPNEKLFF. The CDR3 nucleotides read TGCGCCAGCAGCTTGTTACAGCCAAATGAAAAACTGTTTTTT. The entire variable domain, with the rest obtained from reference TRBV5-1 and TRBJ1-4, is as follows: KAGVTQTPRYLIKTRGQQVTLSCSPISGHRSVSWYQQTPGQGLQFLFEYFSETQRNKGNFPGRFSGRQFSNSRSEMNVSTLELGDSALYLCASSLLQPNEKLFFGSGTQLSVL.

This clonotype occurred many times. The chain is built from TRBV12-3 or TRBV12-4 and TRBJ1-1; no clear D gene. The CDR3 runs to 14 residues. Trimming cost V 2 bases and J 4 bases, with 11 bases left between them. CDR3 sequence (DNA): TGTGCCAGCAGTTTAAGGGAGGGAGGCACTGAAGCTTTCTTT. Amino acids: CASSLREGGTEAFF.

The chain carries TRBV5-1 and TRBJ1-5; 7 bases align to TRBD1. The junction had 6 bases not matched to a gene; V was cut back by 4 bases and J by 2 bases. Germline CDR1 is SGHRS and CDR2 is YFSETQ. The CDR3 length is 15 residues. The CDR3 DNA reads TGCGCCAGCAGCCCGCAGGGACAGCGCAATCAGCCCCAGCATTTT. It is translated as CASSPQGQRNQPQHF.

The chain carries TRBV10-3 and TRBJ2-3, with 10 bases matching TRBD2. With V trimmed by 7 bases and J by 2 bases, 3 bases remained unmatched. Per germline, CDR1 ENHRY and CDR2 SYGVKD. This CDR3 region has 14 residues. CDR3 bases: TGTGCCATCACTAGCGGGGGATTCACAGATACGCAGTATTTT. This encodes CAITSGGFTDTQYF.